Shown below are 19 T cell receptor beta chains from a single sample sequenced in a study of cytomegalovirus exposure and HLA in healthy donors. PCR amplification relied on 60 Vbeta primers (plus 13 Jbeta primers). Libraries were prepared by immunoSEQ multiplex PCR; TCRdb keeps only in-frame clonotypes and omits some of them. Altogether about 59,000 clones are present, about 89% being singletons, with the ten largest covering less than 1.6%. The sequencing sample was made of PBMCs. All receptors derive from a man between 25 and 39 years old in good health and CMV-seropositive.

The chain carries TRBV30 and TRBJ2-7, with 7 bases aligning to TRBD2. Germline V gene lookup returns CDR1 GTSNPN and CDR2 SVGIG (reference sequence). This CDR3 is 15 amino acids long. V shed 0 bases, J shed 7 bases, and the junction held 12 bases outside the gene matches. CDR3 sequence reads: CAWSVRWGGEREQYF. The DNA for the CDR3 is TGTGCCTGGAGTGTACGGTGGGGGGGGGAGAGAGAGCAGTACTTC. Looking up the rest from reference TRBV30 and TRBJ2-7 gives the full variable domain: SQTIHQWPATLVQPVGSPLSLECTVEGTSNPNLYWYRQAAGRGLQLLFYSVGIGQISSEVPQNLSASRPQDRQFILSSKKLLLSDSGFYLCAWSVRWGGEREQYFGPGTRLTVT.

The rearrangement joins TRBV11-3 to TRBJ2-1; no reliable D call. The V gene lost 4 bases and the J gene lost 9 bases, with 13 bases spanning the gap. This CDR3 has 13 amino acids. Looked up from germline, CDR1 is SGHNT and CDR2 is YENEEA. The CDR3, as DNA: TGTGCCAGCAGCTCTCTGCCAGGATGTGAGCAGTTCTTC. Amino acids: CASSSLPGCEQFF.

This sequence joins TRBV7-3 and TRBJ1-1; D may be TRBD1 (6 bases). The CDR3 has 15 residues. CDR1 SGHTA and CDR2 FQGTGA come from the germline V gene. V lost 0 bases and J lost 4, with 12 bases in between. The DNA for the CDR3 is TGTGCCAGCAGCTTAACGTCGGGAGGGGGCACTGAAGCTTTCTTT. This codes for CASSLTSGGGTEAFF.

This clone was observed a few times. The V call is TRBV10-3, the J call TRBJ1-2; 11 bases agree with TRBD1. Trimming cost V 6 bases and J 8 bases; bases outside gene matches: 5. Germline V gives CDR1 ENHRY, CDR2 SYGVKD. There are 13 residues in the CDR3. CDR3 sequence (DNA): TGTGCCATCAGGGACAGGGGGCTAGGGGGCTACACCTTC. Translation: CAIRDRGLGGYTF.

This chain connects TRBV7-2 to TRBJ1-2; 9 nucleotides line up with TRBD1. This CDR3 comprises 15 residues. Germline CDR1 and CDR2: SGHTA and FQGNSA. Trimming cost V 3 bases and J 2 bases; bases outside gene matches: 4. The CDR3 bases are TGTGCCAGCAGCTTCACCGGGACAGGGAACTATGGCTACACCTTC. This encodes CASSFTGTGNYGYTF.

This chain connects TRBV5-5 to TRBJ2-7; TRBD1 matches at 7 bases. CDR1 SGHKS and CDR2 YYEKEE come from the germline V gene (reference sequence). The CDR3 consists of 16 residues. The ends lost 0 bases at V and 1 base at J; junction bases unmatched: 7. CDR3 DNA: TGTGCCAGCAGCTTGGCCCCGGACAGGCCATCCTACGAGCAGTACTTC. It is translated as CASSLAPDRPSYEQYF. Based on the CDR3 plus reference TRBV5-5 and TRBJ2-7, the full variable domain is DAGVTQSPTHLIKTRGQQVTLRCSPISGHKSVSWYQQVLGQGPQFIFQYYEKEERGRGNFPDRFSARQFPNYSSELNVNALLLGDSALYLCASSLAPDRPSYEQYFGPGTRLTVT.

The chain employs TRBV6-5 and TRBJ1-4, with D tentatively TRBD1 (5 bases). The V gene's germline CDR1 is MNHEY and CDR2 SVGAGI. V dropped 6 bases and J dropped 3 bases, with 11 bases sitting between them. The CDR3 covers 14 residues. The CDR3 spells CASSPPGSNEKLFF. The DNA of the CDR3 is TGTGCCAGCAGCCCACCAGGGTCTAATGAAAAACTGTTTTTT.

This clone was counted a single time. The chain combines TRBV6-6 with TRBJ1-1; D remains ambiguous. CDR3 size: 12 residues. The V gene lost 5 bases and the J gene lost 0 bases, with 4 bases spanning the gap. Germline V CDR1 and CDR2: MNHNY, SVGAGI (reference sequence). Written as DNA, the CDR3 is TGTGCCAGCAGTCTAATGAACACTGAAGCTTTCTTT. Its translation: CASSLMNTEAFF.

A single count supports this clone. The rearrangement links TRBV19 to TRBJ2-7, with 9 bases matching TRBD1. The CDR3 spans 14 residues. The germline CDR1 and CDR2 sequences are LNHDA and SQIVND (reference sequence). The V segment lost 4 bases and the J segment 0 bases; nucleotides outside the gene matches: 1. The CDR3 is CASSRTGASYEQYF. CDR3 DNA sequence: TGTGCCAGTAGTAGGACAGGGGCCTCCTACGAGCAGTACTTC.

The V call is TRBV7-9, the J call TRBJ2-1; D is ambiguous. This CDR3 spans 13 amino acids. Germline values: CDR1 SEHNR, CDR2 FQNEAQ (reference sequence). V lost 0 bases and J 2 bases, leaving 2 bases between the germline ends. The CDR3 protein is CASSLATYNEQFF. CDR3 DNA: TGTGCCAGCAGCTTAGCCACCTACAATGAGCAGTTCTTC.

This clone appeared a few times. The chain carries TRBV21-1 and TRBJ2-3; the table's D call, TRBD1, has no DNA check behind it. TRBV21-1 is tagged as a pseudogene. This CDR3 is 13 amino acids long. DNA for the CDR3: TGTGCCATCCCAGGACAGAGCACAGATACGCAGTATTTT. As protein: CAIPGQSTDTQYF.

The chain is built from TRBV27 and TRBJ2-1, with TRBD1 matching over 10 bases. The CDR3 extends over 14 amino acids. The ends lost 6 bases at V and 4 bases at J; junction bases unmatched: 3. Germline V gives CDR1 MNHEY, CDR2 SMNVEV (reference sequence). DNA for the CDR3: TGTGCCAGCAGCCGACAGGGGGCTTACAATGAGCAGTTCTTC. Translating gives CASSRQGAYNEQFF.

This clone has only a few counts. This rearrangement joins TRBV18 to TRBJ2-1, with D perhaps matching TRBD2 (5 bases). Between the trimmed V and J ends, which lost 2 bases and 9 bases, there was a span of 14 bases. The CDR3 is 14 amino acids. Germline V lookup: CDR1 KGHSH, CDR2 LQKENI. The CDR3 DNA reads TGTGCCAGCTCACCAGGTCCCAGCGGAAGTGAGCAGTTCTTC. Its protein product is CASSPGPSGSEQFF. Variable domain in full (rest from reference TRBV18 and TRBJ2-1): NAGVMQNPRHLVRRRGQEARLRCSPMKGHSHVYWYRQLPEEGLKFMVYLQKENIIDESGMPKERFSAEFPKEGPSILRIQQVVRGDSAAYFCASSPGPSGSEQFFGPGTRLTVL.

The chain couples TRBV28 to TRBJ2-2; TRBD1 matches 8 bases. The CDR3 covers 15 residues. Germline values: CDR1 MDHEN, CDR2 SYDVKM. Germline trimming cut 6 bases from V and 5 bases from J; bases unmatched to any gene: 8. The CDR3 sequence is CASRPPTGETGELFF. The CDR3 region has the DNA TGTGCCAGCAGACCCCCGACAGGGGAAACCGGGGAGCTGTTTTTT.

Here the CDR3 DNA reads TGTGCTAGTGGTTTGGACGAGAACAGGGGGGTAATTGGTTTGCTCCGGTTCTTC. Amino acid sequence: CASGLDENRGVIGLLRFF. The V and J genes are TRBV12-5 and TRBJ2-1, with 8 bases identical to TRBD1. Trimming at V came to 1 base and at J to 15 bases, leaving 23 bases not matched to a gene. The CDR3 spans 18 residues. CDR1 LGHNT and CDR2 FRNRAP come from the germline V gene. Based on the CDR3 plus reference TRBV12-5 and TRBJ2-1, the full variable domain is DARVTQTPRHKVTEMGQEVTMRCQPILGHNTVFWYRQTMMQGLELLAYFRNRAPLDDSGMPKDRFSAEMPDATLATLKIQPSEPRDSAVYFCASGLDENRGVIGLLRFFGPGTRLTVL.

V usage is TRBV11-1 and J usage is TRBJ2-7; 11 bases are shared with TRBD2. The trim removed 6 bases at V and 2 bases at J, leaving 6 bases unmatched. The CDR3 extends over 15 amino acids. Germline V gene data show CDR1 as SGHAT and CDR2 as FQDESV (reference sequence). The CDR3 DNA reads as TGTGCCAGCAGTTCCAGACTAGCGGGGACCTACGAGCAGTACTTC. Translating it yields CASSSRLAGTYEQYF.

The chain has TRBV7-9 and TRBJ2-1, with 10 bases matching TRBD2. With 5 bases clipped from V and 6 bases from J, the junction kept 16 bases outside the gene matches. The CDR3 sequence is 18 residues long. The germline gives CDR1 SEHNR, CDR2 FQNEAQ (reference sequence). CDR3 sequence: CASSPWTSGLGFPNEQFF. The CDR3 DNA is TGTGCCAGCAGCCCCTGGACTAGCGGACTCGGATTCCCCAATGAGCAGTTCTTC. The full variable domain, rest sourced from reference TRBV7-9 and TRBJ2-1, is DTGVSQNPRHKITKRGQNVTFRCDPISEHNRLYWYRQTLGQGPEFLTYFQNEAQLEKSRLLSDRFSAERPKGSFSTLEIQRTEQGDSAMYLCASSPWTSGLGFPNEQFFGPGTRLTVL.

This rearrangement joins TRBV28 to TRBJ1-2; 7 bases are a match to TRBD1. V shed 5 bases, J shed 6 bases, and the junction held 9 bases outside the gene matches. Germline CDR1 reads MDHEN; CDR2 reads SYDVKM. The CDR3 extends over 14 amino acids. CDR3 coding DNA: TGTGCCAGCAGTCAGGGTGACAGGGTGGATGGCTACACCTTC. It encodes CASSQGDRVDGYTF.

The chain couples TRBV7-3 to TRBJ2-5; 7 nucleotides align to TRBD1. This CDR3 contains 14 residues. Germline CDR1 SGHTA, CDR2 FQGTGA. The ends lost 2 bases at V and 5 bases at J; junction bases unmatched: 5. The CDR3 loop is CASSLEGRGETQYF. CDR3 sequence (DNA): TGTGCCAGCAGCTTAGAGGGCAGGGGGGAGACCCAGTACTTC.